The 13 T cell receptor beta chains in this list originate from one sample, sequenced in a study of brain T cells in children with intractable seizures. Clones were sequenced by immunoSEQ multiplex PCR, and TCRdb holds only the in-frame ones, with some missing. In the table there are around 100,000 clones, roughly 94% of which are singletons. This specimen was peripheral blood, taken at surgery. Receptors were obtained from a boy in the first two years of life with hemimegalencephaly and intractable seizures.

The CDR3 region is CASRFSPGLAVRGELFF. The CDR3 DNA sequence: TGTGCCAGCAGATTCTCACCGGGACTAGCGGTAAGGGGGGAGCTGTTTTTT. This chain uses TRBV5-6 with TRBJ2-2, with 11 bases identical to TRBD2. CDR3 length: 17 amino acids. V dropped 5 bases and J dropped 8; count of bases not matched to a gene: 14. Germline V gives CDR1 SGHDT, CDR2 YYEEEE. The whole variable domain, filled in from reference TRBV5-6 and TRBJ2-2, reads DAGVTQSPTHLIKTRGQQVTLRCSPKSGHDTVSWYQQALGQGPQFIFQYYEEEERQRGNFPDRFSGHQFPNYSSELNVNALLLGDSALYLCASRFSPGLAVRGELFFGEGSRLTVL.

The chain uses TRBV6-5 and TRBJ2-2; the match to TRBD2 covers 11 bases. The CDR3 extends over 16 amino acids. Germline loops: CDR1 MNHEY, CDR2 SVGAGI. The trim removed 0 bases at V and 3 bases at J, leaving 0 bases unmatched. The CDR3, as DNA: TGTGCCAGCAGTTACTCGGGACTAGCGGACACCGGGGAGCTGTTTTTT. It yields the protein CASSYSGLADTGELFF.

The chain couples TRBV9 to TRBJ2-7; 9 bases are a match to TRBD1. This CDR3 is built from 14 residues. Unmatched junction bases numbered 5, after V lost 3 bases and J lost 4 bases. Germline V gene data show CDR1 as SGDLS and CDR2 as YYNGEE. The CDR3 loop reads CASSGTGTGYEQYF. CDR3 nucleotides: TGTGCCAGCAGCGGAACCGGGACAGGGTACGAGCAGTACTTC.

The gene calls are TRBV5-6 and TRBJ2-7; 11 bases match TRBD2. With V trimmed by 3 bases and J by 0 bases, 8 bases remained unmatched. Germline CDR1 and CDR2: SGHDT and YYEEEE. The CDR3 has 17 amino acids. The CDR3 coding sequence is TGTGCCAGCAGCTCCGGGACTAGCGGTTATCGCTCCTACGAGCAGTACTTC. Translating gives CASSSGTSGYRSYEQYF.

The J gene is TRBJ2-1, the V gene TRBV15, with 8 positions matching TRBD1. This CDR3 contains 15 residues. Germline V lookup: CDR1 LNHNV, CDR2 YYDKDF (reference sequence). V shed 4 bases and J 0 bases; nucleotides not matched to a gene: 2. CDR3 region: CATSITGGSYNEQFF. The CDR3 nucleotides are TGTGCCACCAGCATAACAGGGGGCTCCTACAATGAGCAGTTCTTC.

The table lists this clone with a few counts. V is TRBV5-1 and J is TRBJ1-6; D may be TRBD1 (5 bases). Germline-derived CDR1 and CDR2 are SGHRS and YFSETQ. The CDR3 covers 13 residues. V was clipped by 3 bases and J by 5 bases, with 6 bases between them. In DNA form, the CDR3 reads TGCGCCAGCAGCTCGGGACATAATTCACCCCTCCACTTT. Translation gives CASSSGHNSPLHF.

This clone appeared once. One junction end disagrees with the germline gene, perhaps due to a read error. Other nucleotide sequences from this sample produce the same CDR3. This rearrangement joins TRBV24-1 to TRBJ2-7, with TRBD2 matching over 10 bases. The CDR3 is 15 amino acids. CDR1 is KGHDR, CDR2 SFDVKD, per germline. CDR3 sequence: CATSVSGRASYEQYF. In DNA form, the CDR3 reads TGTGCCACCAGTGTGAGCGGGAGGGCATCCTACGAGCAGTACTTT.

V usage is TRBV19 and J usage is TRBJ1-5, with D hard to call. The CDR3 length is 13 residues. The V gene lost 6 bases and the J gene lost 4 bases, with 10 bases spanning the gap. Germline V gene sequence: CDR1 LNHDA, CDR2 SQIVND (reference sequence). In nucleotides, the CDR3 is TGTGCCAGTAGCGACGGAGGTAATCAGCCCCAGCATTTT. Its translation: CASSDGGNQPQHF.

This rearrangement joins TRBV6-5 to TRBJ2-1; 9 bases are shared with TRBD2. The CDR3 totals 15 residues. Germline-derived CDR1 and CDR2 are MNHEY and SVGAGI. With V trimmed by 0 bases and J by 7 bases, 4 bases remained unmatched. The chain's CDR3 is CASSYSFSGRNEQFF. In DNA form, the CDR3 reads TGTGCCAGCAGTTACTCCTTCAGCGGGAGGAATGAGCAGTTCTTC.

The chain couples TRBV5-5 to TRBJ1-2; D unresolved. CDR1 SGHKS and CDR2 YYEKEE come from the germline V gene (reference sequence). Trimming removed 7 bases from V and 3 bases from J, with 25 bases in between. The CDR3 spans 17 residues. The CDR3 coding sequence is TGTGCCAGCGCCGCCTCTATGGTATGGGTGGGTGACTATGGCTACACCTTC. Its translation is CASAASMVWVGDYGYTF.

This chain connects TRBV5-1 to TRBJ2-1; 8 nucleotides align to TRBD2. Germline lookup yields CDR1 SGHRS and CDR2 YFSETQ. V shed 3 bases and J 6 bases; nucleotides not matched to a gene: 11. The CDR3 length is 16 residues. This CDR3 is CASSSRGSGSGNEQFF. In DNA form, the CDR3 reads TGCGCCAGCAGCTCCCGTGGGAGCGGGAGCGGCAATGAGCAGTTCTTC.

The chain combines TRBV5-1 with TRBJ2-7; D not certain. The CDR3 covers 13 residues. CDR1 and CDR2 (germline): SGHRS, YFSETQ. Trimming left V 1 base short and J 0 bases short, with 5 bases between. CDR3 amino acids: CASSLTASYEQYF. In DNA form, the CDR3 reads TGCGCCAGCAGCTTGACAGCCTCCTACGAGCAGTACTTC.

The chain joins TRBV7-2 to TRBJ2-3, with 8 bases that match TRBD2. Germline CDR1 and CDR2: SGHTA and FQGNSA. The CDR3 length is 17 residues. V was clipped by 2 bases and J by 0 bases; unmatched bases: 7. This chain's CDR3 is CASSLIAGSTSTDTQYF. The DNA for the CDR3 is TGTGCCAGCAGCTTAATAGCGGGAAGCACTAGCACAGATACGCAGTATTTT.